This TCR beta chain appears in the sequencing data of a study of blood T cell repertoires in COVID-19. Libraries were prepared by immunoSEQ multiplex PCR; TCRdb keeps only in-frame clonotypes and omits some of them. Of about 330,000 clones in the sample, roughly 87% were seen once. Germline CDR1 SGHTS, CDR2 YDEGEE. Trimming stripped 1 base from V and 12 bases from J, with 10 bases between. This CDR3 contains 12 residues. Seattle patient enrollment occurred during active infection, with longitudinal follow-up thereafter. The source of this sequence is a man in his thirties or forties with COVID-19, enrolled during active disease. Sequencing was carried out using peripheral blood. This chain joins TRBV5-8 and TRBJ1-4, with D perhaps matching TRBD1 (5 bases). The CDR3 region is CASSLRGKELFF. DNA for the CDR3: TGTGCCAGCAGCTTGCGGGGGAAGGAACTGTTTTTT.